The present entry profiles one TCR beta chain with its context. The study ran its PCR with 60 Vbeta and 13 Jbeta primers. This table comes from immunoSEQ multiplex PCR, and its TCRdb copy is limited to in-frame clones, with some not included. Altogether more than 150,000 clones are present, less than 90% being singletons, with the ten largest covering 1.4%. This entry comes from a study of cytomegalovirus exposure and HLA in healthy donors. This CDR3 has 12 amino acids. CDR1 MNHEY and CDR2 SVGAGI come from the germline V gene. Trimming took off 8 bases at V and 8 bases at J, with 13 bases between the two ends.

Sequencing input: PBMCs. The rearrangement uses TRBV6-5 and TRBJ1-5; no clear D gene. This sequence was found in a girl between 10 and 17 years old in good health and CMV-seropositive. The CDR3 spells CASGRGIEPQHF. CDR3 nucleotides: TGTGCCAGCGGGAGAGGGATTGAGCCCCAGCATTTT.